This T cell receptor (beta chain) was captured in a study of blood T cell repertoires in COVID-19. Study at large: PBMCs, B-cell-depleted T cells, or T cells provided the cDNA or gDNA that made up the material.

Germline V gene data show CDR1 as MNHEY and CDR2 as SVGEGT. V lost 2 bases to trimming and J lost 8 bases; unmatched junction nucleotides: 7. The CDR3 runs 16 residues. Repertoires were generated with immunoSEQ multiplex PCR, while TCRdb's copy carries only in-frame clones and drops some. Altogether about 75,000 clones are present, roughly 90% being singletons, with the ten largest covering 2.5% to 3%. The sequence derives from a human donor in a cohort sampled during active COVID-19. The chain links TRBV6-2 or TRBV6-3 to TRBJ2-1, with 12 bases lining up with TRBD2. The sample consisted of peripheral blood. CDR3 sequence (DNA): TGTGCCAGCAGTTACCCGACTAGCGGGAGAATCCATGAGCAGTTCTTC. Residues: CASSYPTSGRIHEQFF.